A selection of T cell receptor beta chains follows, all from one sample in a study of CXCR3-negative and CXCR3-positive naive CD8 T cells. Each CDR3 protein gets one entry in TCRdb, which reprocessed the 5' RACE reads and gives no DNA. This sample contains some 49,000 distinct CDR3 sequences. The source material was naive CXCR3- CD8+ T cells from blood. These TCRs come from a human donor in good health. Some clones in this sample may be carry-over from other donors' samples. The CDR3 runs from the conserved cysteine through the conserved F or W.

>TRBJ2-5|TRBV28
CASSQRLAGAGRETQYF
>TRBJ2-7|TRBV4-1
CASSQETGWDEQYF
>TRBJ2-7|TRBV9
CASSGRDGLSYEQYF
>TRBJ2-7|TRBV20-1
CSARPLVGQGQEQYF
>TRBJ1-4|TRBV20-1
CSAMTTTNEKLFF
>TRBJ1-2|TRBV20-1
CSARDGQGRYGYTF
>TRBJ2-1|TRBV29-1
CSDTQGANEQFF
>TRBJ2-1|TRBV4-3
CASSQVSGTEQFF
>TRBJ2-7|TRBV7-2
CASSLDLRIYEQYF
>TRBJ2-1|TRBV28
CASSLPGAHNEQFF
>TRBJ2-3|TRBV28
CASSPVGLAEKGGQDTQYF
>TRBJ2-2|TRBV29-1
CSGFVKGGTGELFF